This T cell receptor beta chain is from a study of radiation and T cells in renal cell carcinoma. Broader study findings: Top tumor clonotypes rose in blood 2 weeks post-radiation, then contracted.

Assay: immunoSEQ multiplex PCR; the TCRdb copy retains only in-frame clones and omits some. The sample carries roughly 120,000 clones, about four fifths recorded once. Indicated time point: baseline pretreatment blood. Documented treatment: 15 Gy SBRT to primary tumor, nephrectomy 4 weeks later. Serial blood draws occurred at baseline and 2 and 4 weeks post-SBRT. The tumor was a clear cell renal cell carcinoma. Regarding this clone: Its antigen is not known.

Looked up from germline, CDR1 is ENHRY and CDR2 is SYGVKD. The CDR3 sequence is 12 residues long. Trimming took off 2 bases at V and 4 bases at J, with 6 bases between the two ends. The sample here was blood, taken from a patient whose treatment included radiotherapy and nephrectomy. The genes are TRBV10-3 and TRBJ2-7; D is ambiguous. This TCR came from a woman aged 60-75 years with renal cell carcinoma. CDR3 DNA: TGTGCCATCAGTGAGGGTGGGTACGAGCAGTACTTC. This translates into CAISEGGYEQYF.